One and the same sample provided the 28 T cell receptor beta chains below, sequenced in a study of T cell responses to AZD1222 COVID-19 vaccine. Clones were read by immunoSEQ multiplex PCR, and TCRdb kept only the in-frame ones, dropping some. The sample yields nearly 200,000 clones, 80% to 95% seen once. The sequences come from peripheral blood, collected 28 days after the second AZD1222 dose. The receptors stem from an adult who received the AZD1222 COVID-19 vaccine.

The chain uses TRBV4-1 and TRBJ1-2; D call uncertain. From germline, CDR1 is MGHRA and CDR2 YSYEKL. This CDR3 has 14 residues. Trimming pared 4 bases from V and 4 bases from J, leaving 13 bases between. The CDR3 coding sequence is TGCGCCAGCAGCCCTCATCGGGCCTCCTATGGCTACACCTTC. It encodes CASSPHRASYGYTF.

The chain uses TRBV20-1 and TRBJ1-6; 7 nucleotides align to TRBD1. Losses at the gene ends were 3 bases for V and 7 bases for J; bases not matched to a gene: 9. Germline CDR1 and CDR2: DFQATT and SNEGSKA (reference sequence). The CDR3 is 15 residues long. In DNA, the CDR3 is TGCAGTGCTAGTAGAAAGGGACAGCCAAATTCACCCCTCCACTTT. Its protein is CSASRKGQPNSPLHF.

The V gene is TRBV6-5, the J gene TRBJ1-5; D remains ambiguous. This CDR3 is 15 amino acids long. V shed 0 bases and J shed 5 bases, with 11 bases lying between them. The germline CDR1 and CDR2 sequences are MNHEY and SVGAGI. CDR3 in DNA: TGTGCCAGCAGTTACTCGATGTCCGGGGATCAGCCCCAGCATTTT. Its translation: CASSYSMSGDQPQHF.

This chain links TRBV30 with TRBJ2-7, with D possibly TRBD2 on 6 matching bases. V lost 8 bases, J lost 6 bases, and 20 bases lay in between. There are 13 residues in the CDR3. Germline V CDR1 and CDR2: GTSNPN, SVGIG (reference sequence). This CDR3 reads CAGLSGTGVEQYF. The CDR3 bases are TGTGCCGGTCTTTCCGGGACTGGCGTCGAGCAGTACTTC.

The rearrangement uses TRBV3-1 (or the pseudogene TRBV3-2) and TRBJ1-4, with 7 bases identical to TRBD1. V dropped 6 bases and J dropped 4; count of bases not matched to a gene: 2. Germline CDR1 and CDR2: LGHDT and YNNKEL (reference sequence). The CDR3 spans 13 residues. CDR3 sequence reads: CASRSGGNEKLFF. The DNA for the CDR3 is TGTGCCAGCAGGTCAGGGGGTAATGAAAAACTGTTTTTT.

This clone is a singleton in its sample. The chain is built from TRBV14 and TRBJ2-7; 9 bases match TRBD1. Germline CDR1 is SGHDN and CDR2 is FVKESK. There are 16 residues in the CDR3. V shed 1 base and J 4 bases; nucleotides not matched to a gene: 8. CDR3 amino acids: CASSQGGTGMWYEQYF. The CDR3 bases are TGTGCCAGCAGCCAAGGGGGGACAGGGATGTGGTACGAGCAGTACTTC.

The CDR3 region is CASSQEGTRDTQYF. CDR3 in DNA: TGTGCCAGCAGCCAAGAAGGGACGCGTGATACGCAGTATTTT. The chain has TRBV3-1 (or the pseudogene TRBV3-2) and TRBJ2-3; D might be TRBD1 or TRBD2, each matching 5 bases. The CDR3 totals 14 residues. The germline V gene encodes CDR1 LGHDT and CDR2 YNNKEL (reference sequence). V was cut by 0 bases and J by 6 bases, with 10 bases left in between.

The rearrangement joins TRBV5-4 to TRBJ2-5; D possibly corresponds to TRBD1 (5 bases). This CDR3 contains 14 residues. Trimming left V 4 bases short and J 5 bases short, with 15 bases between. Germline values: CDR1 SGHNT, CDR2 YYREEE (reference sequence). CDR3 nucleotides: TGTGCCAGCAGCACCCAGGGTTGGCGGGAGACCCAGTACTTC. Its translation: CASSTQGWRETQYF. Full variable domain (rest looked up from reference TRBV5-4 and TRBJ2-5): ETGVTQSPTHLIKTRGQQVTLRCSSQSGHNTVSWYQQALGQGPQFIFQYYREEENGRGNFPPRFSGLQFPNYSSELNVNALELDDSALYLCASSTQGWRETQYFGPGTRLLVL.

The chain couples TRBV3-1 (or the pseudogene TRBV3-2) to TRBJ1-2, with TRBD1 matching 7 bases. Per germline, CDR1 LGHDT and CDR2 YNNKEL (reference sequence). This CDR3 spans 15 amino acids. The trim removed 3 bases at V and 4 bases at J, leaving 8 bases unmatched. The CDR3 loop is CASSQGGGIGYGYTF. CDR3 in DNA: TGTGCCAGCAGCCAGGGAGGGGGCATCGGCTATGGCTACACCTTC.

The rearrangement uses TRBV7-9 and TRBJ1-1; D unclear. The CDR3 is 14 residues long. Germline lookup yields CDR1 SEHNR and CDR2 FQNEAQ (reference sequence). Trimming removed 5 bases at V and 6 bases at J, with 16 bases between. The CDR3 DNA follows: TGTGCCAGCAGCCCGAGGGAGGGCGGCCCTGAAGCTTTCTTT. This sequence encodes CASSPREGGPEAFF.

V and J are TRBV30 and TRBJ2-7; 9 bases are shared with TRBD1. The germline CDR1 and CDR2 sequences are GTSNPN and SVGIG (reference sequence). The length of the CDR3 is 13 residues. V gave up 2 bases and J gave up 3 bases; unmatched junction bases: 2. CDR3 in amino acids: CAWSTGQGYEQYF. The CDR3 DNA reads as TGTGCCTGGAGTACGGGACAGGGCTACGAGCAGTACTTC.

In DNA form, the CDR3 reads TGTGCCAGTAGTATAGATACGGAGGGCGGTAATGAAAAACTGTTTTTT. Translating it yields CASSIDTEGGNEKLFF. J is TRBJ1-4 and V is TRBV19, with unresolved D. Germline V CDR1 and CDR2: LNHDA, SQIVND (reference sequence). The CDR3 is made up of 16 amino acids. Trimming shortened V by 0 bases and J by 4 bases, and 12 bases separated the two germline ends.

V and J are TRBV7-9 and TRBJ1-5; D is unresolved. Germline V gene data show CDR1 as SEHNR and CDR2 as FQNEAQ (reference sequence). The V gene lost 5 bases and the J gene lost 0 bases, with 11 bases spanning the gap. CDR3 length equals 15 residues. The DNA for the CDR3 is TGTGCCAGCAGCCCCGGGTCATATAGCAATCAGCCCCAGCATTTT. The encoded protein is CASSPGSYSNQPQHF.

CDR3 amino acids: CASSRTRDNYGYTF. In DNA form, the CDR3 reads TGCGCCAGCAGCCGGACCCGGGACAACTATGGCTACACCTTC. J is TRBJ1-2 and V is TRBV5-1, with D possibly being TRBD1 (5 bases). V was pared by 4 bases and J by 2 bases, with 12 bases between. The CDR3 is 14 residues long. Germline V gene data show CDR1 as SGHRS and CDR2 as YFSETQ.

The chain uses TRBV12-3 or TRBV12-4 and TRBJ1-4; perhaps TRBD1 as D (5 bases). V lost 11 bases and J lost 7, with 17 bases in between. The length of the CDR3 is 13 residues. The chain's CDR3 is CASWGGRGEKLFF. CDR3 nucleotides: TGTGCCTCGTGGGGGGGTCGAGGTGAAAAACTGTTTTTT.

The V gene is TRBV6-5, the J gene TRBJ1-1; D is unclear. From germline, CDR1 is MNHEY and CDR2 SVGAGI. The CDR3 totals 15 residues. Between the trimmed V and J ends, which lost 6 bases and 0 bases, there was a span of 14 bases. This CDR3 reads CASSNIGSMNTEAFF. The CDR3 DNA reads as TGTGCCAGCAGCAATATCGGATCCATGAACACTGAAGCTTTCTTT.

The rearrangement links TRBV6-2 or TRBV6-3 to TRBJ1-2; a possible D gene is TRBD1 (6 bases). Germline CDR1 is MNHEY and CDR2 is SVGEGT. V shed 0 bases and J shed 4 bases, with 9 bases lying between them. The CDR3 totals 14 residues. The chain's CDR3 is CASSYSGTPYGYTF. CDR3 coding DNA: TGTGCCAGCAGTTACTCGGGGACACCCTATGGCTACACCTTC.

The V and J genes are TRBV7-2 and TRBJ1-5; a weak D match, TRBD1 (6 bases). The V gene's germline CDR1 is SGHTA and CDR2 FQGNSA. The CDR3 is 14 amino acids. V lost 4 bases and J lost 3, with 10 bases in between. This CDR3 is CASSSQGFNQPQHF. The CDR3 nucleotides read TGTGCCAGCAGCTCACAGGGATTCAATCAGCCCCAGCATTTT.

This clone was seen more than once but under ten times. This sequence joins TRBV3-1 (or the pseudogene TRBV3-2) and TRBJ2-5; 13 bases fit TRBD2. Germline V lookup: CDR1 LGHDT, CDR2 YNNKEL (reference sequence). This CDR3 region has 18 residues. The V gene end was trimmed by 3 bases and the J gene end by 2 bases; junction bases not matched to a gene: 9. CDR3 region: CASSQRTSGGHKQETQYF. The DNA of the CDR3 is TGTGCCAGCAGCCAGAGGACTAGCGGGGGCCATAAACAAGAGACCCAGTACTTC.

The table lists this clone with a count of one. CDR3 nucleotides: TGTGCCAGCAGTCCCCAAAGGGGTACCAATCAGCCCCAGCATTTT. This sequence encodes CASSPQRGTNQPQHF. V is TRBV6-5 and J is TRBJ1-5; D is perhaps TRBD1 (5 bases). The germline V gene encodes CDR1 MNHEY and CDR2 SVGAGI. The CDR3 consists of 15 residues. The germline V and J ends were trimmed by 5 bases and 3 bases, with 14 bases remaining between them.

The chain joins TRBV14 to TRBJ2-7; TRBD1 agrees at 7 bases. J gave up 3 bases and V 4 bases, and 6 bases lay outside the gene matches. CDR3 length: 14 amino acids. CDR1 SGHDN and CDR2 FVKESK come from the germline V gene. The DNA for the CDR3 is TGTGCCAGCAGCCCCCGGGACAGTCTCTACGAGCAGTACTTC. Protein sequence: CASSPRDSLYEQYF.

The chain carries TRBV5-4 and TRBJ2-7; D possibly corresponds to TRBD1 (6 bases). Germline values: CDR1 SGHNT, CDR2 YYREEE (reference sequence). The V end lost 3 bases, the J end lost 4 bases, and 8 bases lay between the germline ends. CDR3 size: 12 residues. CDR3: CASSSGDYEQYF. The DNA of the CDR3 is TGTGCCAGCAGCTCAGGGGATTACGAGCAGTACTTC.

The gene calls are TRBV6-5 and TRBJ1-5, with D unclear. Trimming took 10 bases from V and 2 from J, leaving 15 bases between them. In germline, CDR1 is MNHEY, CDR2 SVGAGI. CDR3 length: 14 residues. The CDR3 spells CANLFGHRNQPQHF. DNA of the CDR3: TGTGCCAACCTTTTTGGGCACCGCAATCAGCCCCAGCATTTT.

The chain joins TRBV6-1 to TRBJ1-3; D gene uncertain. Between the trimmed V and J ends, which lost 2 bases and 0 bases, there was a span of 8 bases. The germline CDR1 and CDR2 sequences are MNHNS and SASEGT. The CDR3 contains 15 residues. CDR3 DNA: TGTGCCAGCAGTGAACTGCATTACTCTGGAAACACCATATATTTT. Translating it yields CASSELHYSGNTIYF.

The V and J genes are TRBV30 and TRBJ2-2, with 7 bases identical to TRBD2. This CDR3 comprises 13 residues. Per germline, CDR1 GTSNPN and CDR2 SVGIG (reference sequence). The V and J ends lost 3 bases and 3 bases, in that order; junction bases with no gene match: 1. CDR3 sequence: CAWRGGDTGELFF. The CDR3 DNA sequence: TGTGCCTGGAGGGGAGGGGACACCGGGGAGCTGTTTTTT.

J is TRBJ1-5 and V is TRBV30; no clear D. Trimming took 0 bases from V and 7 from J, leaving 13 bases between them. The CDR3 spans 14 residues. Germline V gene data show CDR1 as GTSNPN and CDR2 as SVGIG (reference sequence). The CDR3 loop is CAWSVLSGEQPQHF. DNA for the CDR3: TGTGCCTGGAGTGTTCTATCCGGGGAACAGCCCCAGCATTTT.

J is TRBJ2-1 and V is TRBV14; no clear D gene. The V and J ends lost 8 bases and 9 bases respectively, with 14 bases between them. The CDR3 spans 12 residues. Germline V CDR1 and CDR2: SGHDN, FVKESK. CDR3 DNA sequence: TGTGCCAGCTTCCGAGTATGGGGTGAGCAGTTCTTC. This codes for CASFRVWGEQFF.

The rearrangement uses TRBV29-1 and TRBJ2-7, with 8 bases fitting TRBD1. Germline V gene lookup returns CDR1 SQVTM and CDR2 ANQGSEA. The CDR3 has 14 amino acids. Losses at the gene ends were 5 bases for V and 0 bases for J; bases not matched to a gene: 6. CDR3 loop: CSVLGQESSYEQYF. The CDR3 DNA reads as TGCAGCGTTTTGGGACAGGAAAGCTCCTACGAGCAGTACTTC.